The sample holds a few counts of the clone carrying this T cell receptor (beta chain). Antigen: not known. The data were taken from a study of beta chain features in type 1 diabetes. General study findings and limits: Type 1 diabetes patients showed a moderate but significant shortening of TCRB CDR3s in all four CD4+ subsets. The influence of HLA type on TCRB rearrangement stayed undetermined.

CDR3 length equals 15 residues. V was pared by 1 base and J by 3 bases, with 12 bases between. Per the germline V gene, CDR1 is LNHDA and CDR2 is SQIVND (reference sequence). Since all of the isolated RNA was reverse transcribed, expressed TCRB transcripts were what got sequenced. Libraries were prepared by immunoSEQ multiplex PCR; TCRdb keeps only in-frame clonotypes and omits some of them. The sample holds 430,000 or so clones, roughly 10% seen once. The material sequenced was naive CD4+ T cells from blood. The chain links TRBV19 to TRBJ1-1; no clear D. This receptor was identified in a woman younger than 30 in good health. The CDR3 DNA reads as TGTGCCAGTAGTATAGGAGTGGAAAGGGACACTGAAGCTTTCTTT. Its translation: CASSIGVERDTEAFF.